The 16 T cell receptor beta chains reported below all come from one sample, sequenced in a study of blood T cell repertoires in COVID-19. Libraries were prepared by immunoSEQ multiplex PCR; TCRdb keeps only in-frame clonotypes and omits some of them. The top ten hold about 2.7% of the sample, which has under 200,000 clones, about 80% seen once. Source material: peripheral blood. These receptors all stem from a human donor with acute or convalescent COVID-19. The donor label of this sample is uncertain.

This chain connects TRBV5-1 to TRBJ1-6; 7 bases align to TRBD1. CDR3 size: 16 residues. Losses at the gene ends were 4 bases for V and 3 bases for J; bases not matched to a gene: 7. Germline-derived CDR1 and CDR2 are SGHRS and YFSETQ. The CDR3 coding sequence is TGCGCCAGCAGCGATACGACAGGGCACTATAATTCACCCCTCCACTTT. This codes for CASSDTTGHYNSPLHF.

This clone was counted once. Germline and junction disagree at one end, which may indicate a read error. The DNA for the CDR3 is TGCAGCGTGGCCACGAGCACTATTGAAAAACTGTTTTTT. It specifies CSVATSTIEKLFF. This chain joins TRBV29-1 and TRBJ1-4; no clear D gene. Germline-derived CDR1 and CDR2 are SQVTM and ANQGSEA. The CDR3 has 13 amino acids.

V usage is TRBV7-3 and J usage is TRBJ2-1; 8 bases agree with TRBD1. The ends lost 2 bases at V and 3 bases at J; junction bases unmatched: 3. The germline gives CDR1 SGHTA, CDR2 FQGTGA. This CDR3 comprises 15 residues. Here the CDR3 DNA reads TGTGCCAGCAGCTTAGGGACAGGCTTCTACAATGAGCAGTTCTTC. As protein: CASSLGTGFYNEQFF.

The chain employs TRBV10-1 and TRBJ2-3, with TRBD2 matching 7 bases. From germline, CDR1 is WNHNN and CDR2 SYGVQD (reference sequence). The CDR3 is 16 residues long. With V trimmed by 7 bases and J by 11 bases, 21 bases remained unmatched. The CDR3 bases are TGCGCCAGCACCCCCGGAGCTAGCGGTCGAAGTGTCGGGCAGTATTTT. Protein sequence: CASTPGASGRSVGQYF.

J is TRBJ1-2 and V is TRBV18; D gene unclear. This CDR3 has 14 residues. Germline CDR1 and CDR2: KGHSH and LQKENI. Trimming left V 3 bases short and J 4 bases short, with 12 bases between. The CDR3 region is CASSPIGLGYGYTF. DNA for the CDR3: TGTGCCAGCTCACCCATTGGACTTGGCTATGGCTACACCTTC.

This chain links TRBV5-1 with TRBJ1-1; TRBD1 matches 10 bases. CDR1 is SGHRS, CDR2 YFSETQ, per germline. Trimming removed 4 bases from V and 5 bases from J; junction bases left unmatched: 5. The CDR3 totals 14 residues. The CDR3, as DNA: TGCGCCAGCAGCCTGGACAGGGGGAAGACTGAAGCTTTCTTT. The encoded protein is CASSLDRGKTEAFF.

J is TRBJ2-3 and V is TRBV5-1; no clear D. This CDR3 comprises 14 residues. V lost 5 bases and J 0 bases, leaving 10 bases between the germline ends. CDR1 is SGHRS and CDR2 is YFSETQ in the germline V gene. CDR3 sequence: CASSRQTSTDTQYF. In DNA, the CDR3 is TGCGCCAGCAGTCGGCAGACTAGCACAGATACGCAGTATTTT.

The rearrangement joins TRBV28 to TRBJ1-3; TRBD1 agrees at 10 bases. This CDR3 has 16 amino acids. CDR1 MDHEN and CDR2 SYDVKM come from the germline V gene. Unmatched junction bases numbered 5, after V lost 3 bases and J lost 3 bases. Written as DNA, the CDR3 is TGTGCCAGCAGTTTTGACAGGGGGCTAGGTGGAAACACCATATATTTT. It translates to CASSFDRGLGGNTIYF.

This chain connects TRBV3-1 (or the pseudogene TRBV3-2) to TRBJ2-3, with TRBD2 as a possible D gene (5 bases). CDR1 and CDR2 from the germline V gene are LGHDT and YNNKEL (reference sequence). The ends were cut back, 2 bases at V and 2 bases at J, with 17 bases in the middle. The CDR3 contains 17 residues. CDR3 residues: CASSQRSPGKNTDTQYF. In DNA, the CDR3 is TGTGCCAGCAGCCAAAGATCCCCGGGAAAAAACACAGATACGCAGTATTTT.

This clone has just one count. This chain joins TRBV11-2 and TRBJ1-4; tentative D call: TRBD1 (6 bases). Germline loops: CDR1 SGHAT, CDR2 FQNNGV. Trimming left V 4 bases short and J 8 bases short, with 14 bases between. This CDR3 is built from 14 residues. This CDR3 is CASSSTGFREKLFF. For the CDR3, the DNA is TGTGCCAGCAGCTCAACAGGGTTTCGGGAAAAACTGTTTTTT.

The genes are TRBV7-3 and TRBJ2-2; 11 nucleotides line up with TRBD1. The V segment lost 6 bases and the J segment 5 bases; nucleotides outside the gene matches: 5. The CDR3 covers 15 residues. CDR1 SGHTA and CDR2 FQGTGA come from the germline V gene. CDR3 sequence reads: CASSPGTGGTGELFF. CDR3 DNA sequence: TGTGCCAGCAGTCCCGGGACAGGGGGAACCGGGGAGCTGTTTTTT.

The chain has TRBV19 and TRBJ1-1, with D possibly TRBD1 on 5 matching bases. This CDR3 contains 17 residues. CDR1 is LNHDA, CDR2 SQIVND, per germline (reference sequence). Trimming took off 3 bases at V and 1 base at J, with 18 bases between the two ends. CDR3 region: CASSMLMGGAANTEAFF. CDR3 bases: TGTGCCAGTAGTATGCTTATGGGCGGGGCGGCGAACACTGAAGCTTTCTTT.

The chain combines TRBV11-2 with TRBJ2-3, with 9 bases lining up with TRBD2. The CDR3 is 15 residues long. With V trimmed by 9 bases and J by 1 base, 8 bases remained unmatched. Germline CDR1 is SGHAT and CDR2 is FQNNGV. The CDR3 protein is CASQLAGRGTDTQYF. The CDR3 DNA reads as TGTGCCAGTCAGCTAGCGGGACGGGGCACAGATACGCAGTATTTT.

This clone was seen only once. The chain's CDR3 is CASSHRGSTEAFF. CDR3 DNA sequence: TGTGCCAGCAGCCATAGGGGGAGCACTGAAGCTTTCTTT. This chain links TRBV5-8 with TRBJ1-1, with a possible D match to TRBD1 (6 bases). The CDR3 sequence is 13 residues long. Trimming shortened V by 4 bases and J by 4 bases, and 11 bases separated the two germline ends. The germline gives CDR1 SGHTS, CDR2 YDEGEE.

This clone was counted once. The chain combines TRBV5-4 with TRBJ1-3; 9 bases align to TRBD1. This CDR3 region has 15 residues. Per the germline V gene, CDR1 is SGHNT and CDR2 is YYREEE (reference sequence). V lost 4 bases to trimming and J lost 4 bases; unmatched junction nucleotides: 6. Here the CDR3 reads CASSRQGVGGNTIYF. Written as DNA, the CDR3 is TGTGCCAGCAGCCGACAGGGGGTAGGAGGAAACACCATATATTTT.

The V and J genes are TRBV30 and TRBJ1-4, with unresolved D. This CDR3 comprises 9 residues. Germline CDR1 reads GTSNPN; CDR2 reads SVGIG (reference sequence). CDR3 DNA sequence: TGTGAACGCGATGAAAAACTGTTTTTT. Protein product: CERDEKLFF.